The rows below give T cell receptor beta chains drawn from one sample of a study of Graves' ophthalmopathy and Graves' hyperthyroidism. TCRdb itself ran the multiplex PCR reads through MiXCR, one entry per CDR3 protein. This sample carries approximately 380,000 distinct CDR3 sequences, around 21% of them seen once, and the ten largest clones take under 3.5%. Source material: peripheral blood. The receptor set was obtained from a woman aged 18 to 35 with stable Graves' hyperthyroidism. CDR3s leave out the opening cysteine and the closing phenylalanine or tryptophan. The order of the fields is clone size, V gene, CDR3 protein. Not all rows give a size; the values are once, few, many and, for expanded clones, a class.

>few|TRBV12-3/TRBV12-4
ASSFSESYEQY
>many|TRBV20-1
SAVRLAANPGEQY
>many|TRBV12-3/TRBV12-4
ASSHSGTGTSYEQY
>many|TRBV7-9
ASSPGRATLQNIQY
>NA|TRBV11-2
ASSSSPQETQY
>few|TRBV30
AGEVIAKNIQY
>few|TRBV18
ASSPGRTEAF
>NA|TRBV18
ASLPQSGRYTGELF
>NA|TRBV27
ASSSSDRHYEQY
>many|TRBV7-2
ASSSGLANTGELF
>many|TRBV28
ASSLGSGRGEETQY
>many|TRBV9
ASSVGRDSFSYEQY
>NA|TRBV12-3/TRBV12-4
ASSRGLGETKNIQY
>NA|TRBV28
ATLRGDEQY